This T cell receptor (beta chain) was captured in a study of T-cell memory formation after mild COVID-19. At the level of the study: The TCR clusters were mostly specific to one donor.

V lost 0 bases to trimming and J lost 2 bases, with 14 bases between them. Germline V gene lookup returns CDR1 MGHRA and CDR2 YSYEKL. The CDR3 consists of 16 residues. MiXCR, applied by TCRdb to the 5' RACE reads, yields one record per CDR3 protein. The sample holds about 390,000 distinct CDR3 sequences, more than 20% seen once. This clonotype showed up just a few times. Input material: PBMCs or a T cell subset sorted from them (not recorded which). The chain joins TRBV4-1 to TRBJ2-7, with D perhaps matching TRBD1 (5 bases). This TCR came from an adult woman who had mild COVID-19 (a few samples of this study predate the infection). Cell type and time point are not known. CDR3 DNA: TGCGCCAGCAGCCAAGATTCAAGGGGCACCCCCTACGAGCAGTACTTC. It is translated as CASSQDSRGTPYEQYF.